A single sample is the source of the 7 T cell receptor beta chains below, sequenced in a study of T-cell reconstitution after alpha-beta-depleted transplantation in children. Preparation of the TCRbeta library involved a method that used unique molecular identifiers. TCRdb re-derived calls from the PCR reads in MiXCR, one entry per CDR3 protein. The sample contains 490,000 or so distinct CDR3 sequences, under 15% of which appear only once. The sequences come from PBMCs from the stem cell graft donor, collected from the stem cell graft. These receptors were taken from a human donor who donated a stem cell graft to a child with combined immunodeficiency.

This clonotype occurred many times. CDR3 nucleotide sequence: TGTGCCAGCAGTGGGTGGATGGGACAGGGGGAGCAGTTCTTC. This encodes CASSGWMGQGEQFF. The V gene is TRBV27, the J gene TRBJ2-1, with 10 positions matching TRBD1. Per the germline V gene, CDR1 is MNHEY and CDR2 is SMNVEV (reference sequence). The CDR3 extends over 14 amino acids. V was clipped by 5 bases and J by 10 bases; unmatched bases: 8.

This chain joins TRBV5-1 and TRBJ2-7, with TRBD2 matching over 8 bases. This CDR3 is 15 amino acids long. V dropped 1 base and J dropped 3; count of bases not matched to a gene: 6. The germline gives CDR1 SGHRS, CDR2 YFSETQ. The CDR3 here is CASSLSGGGNYEQYF. CDR3 bases: TGCGCCAGCAGCTTGTCCGGCGGGGGGAACTACGAGCAGTACTTC.

This clonotype was counted between two and nine times. This chain joins TRBV12-5 and TRBJ2-7; D may correspond to TRBD1 or TRBD2 (5 bases each). V lost 4 bases, J lost 7 bases, and 17 bases lay in between. CDR1 and CDR2 from the germline V gene are LGHNT and FRNRAP. The CDR3 covers 14 residues. CDR3 protein: CASGSNLGRSEQYF. The CDR3 DNA reads as TGTGCTAGTGGTTCGAATTTGGGACGATCAGAGCAGTACTTC.

In its sample, this clonotype was seen a few times. The chain combines TRBV5-4 with TRBJ2-1; possible D gene TRBD1, 5 bases. Trimming took 3 bases from V and 6 from J, leaving 16 bases between them. Germline V gene data show CDR1 as SGHNT and CDR2 as YYREEE (reference sequence). The CDR3 loop spans 15 amino acids. Written as DNA, the CDR3 is TGTGCCAGCAGCTATCGATCCGTACAGGCCAATGAGCAGTTCTTC. This translates into CASSYRSVQANEQFF. Full variable domain (rest looked up from reference TRBV5-4 and TRBJ2-1): ETGVTQSPTHLIKTRGQQVTLRCSSQSGHNTVSWYQQALGQGPQFIFQYYREEENGRGNFPPRFSGLQFPNYSSELNVNALELDDSALYLCASSYRSVQANEQFFGPGTRLTVL.

This clonotype was seen a handful of times. V gene TRBV12-3 or TRBV12-4 combines with J gene TRBJ2-5; D is ambiguous. Trimming took off 1 base at V and 4 bases at J, with 13 bases between the two ends. The CDR3 extends over 15 amino acids. The CDR3, as DNA: TGTGCCAGCAGTTTAGTAGAAGGCGGCGCAGAGACCCAGTACTTC. Translated, it gives CASSLVEGGAETQYF.

The chain has TRBV12-1 and TRBJ1-5. TRBV12-1 is a listed pseudogene. This CDR3 spans 14 amino acids. The DNA for the CDR3 is TGTGCCAGCAGCCCGCCAAGTGGCAATCAGCCCCAGCATTTT. Amino acids: CASSPPSGNQPQHF.

V usage is TRBV10-3 and J usage is TRBJ2-6, with D possibly being TRBD1 (6 bases). Per the germline V gene, CDR1 is ENHRY and CDR2 is SYGVKD. Between the trimmed V and J ends, which lost 10 bases and 4 bases, there was a span of 17 bases. The CDR3 length is 15 residues. CDR3 bases: TGTGCCACATTGGGGGCGGGTTCCGGGGCCAACGTCCTGACTTTC. This encodes CATLGAGSGANVLTF.